This TCR beta chain is drawn from a study of cytomegalovirus exposure and HLA in healthy donors. The PCR employed 60 Vbeta primers together with 13 Jbeta primers. Here immunoSEQ multiplex PCR was the method, and the copy in TCRdb shows in-frame clones only, minus some. The table has around 160,000 clones, about three quarters seen once; the top ten hold around 2.9%. Trimming shortened V by 1 base and J by 6 bases, and 12 bases separated the two germline ends. The CDR3 has 14 amino acids. Germline CDR1 reads SEHNR; CDR2 reads FQNEAQ (reference sequence). This TCR derives from a man aged 40-55 years in good health and CMV-seropositive. The sample consisted of PBMCs. The J gene is TRBJ2-5, the V gene TRBV7-9; D uncertain. The CDR3 coding sequence is TGTGCCAGCAGCTTAGGTTCACCAACAAAGACCCAGTACTTC. It is translated as CASSLGSPTKTQYF.